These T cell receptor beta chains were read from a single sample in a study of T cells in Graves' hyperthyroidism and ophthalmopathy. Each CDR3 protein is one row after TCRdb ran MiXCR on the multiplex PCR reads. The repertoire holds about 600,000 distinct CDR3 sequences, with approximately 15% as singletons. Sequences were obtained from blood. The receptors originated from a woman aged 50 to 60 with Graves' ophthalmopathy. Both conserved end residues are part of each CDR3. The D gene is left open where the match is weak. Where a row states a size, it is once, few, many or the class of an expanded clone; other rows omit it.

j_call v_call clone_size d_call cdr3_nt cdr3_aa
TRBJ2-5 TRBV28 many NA TGTGCCAGCAGTTTCTATGCCGAAGAGACCCAGTACTTC CASSFYAEETQYF
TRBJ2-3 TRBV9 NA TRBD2 TGTGCCAGCAGCGTAGATGGACTAGCGGGGCTCTCGGGTACGCAGTATTTT CASSVDGLAGLSGTQYF
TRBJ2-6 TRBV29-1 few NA TGCAGCGTTGAAGATTCACGGGGACCACAGAGCTCTGGGGCCAACGTCCTGACTTTC CSVEDSRGPQSSGANVLTF
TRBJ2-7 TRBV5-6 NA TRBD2 TGTGCCAGCAGCTTGGACCTTCTAGCGGGAGCGGACGAGCAGTACTTC CASSLDLLAGADEQYF
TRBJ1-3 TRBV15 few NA TGTGCCACCAGCAGCGGACAGGGAAACACCATATATTTT CATSSGQGNTIYF
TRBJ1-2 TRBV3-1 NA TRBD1 TGTGCCAGCAGCCCCAGTTACCCCGGACAGGGGACAGTCACCTTC CASSPSYPGQGTVTF
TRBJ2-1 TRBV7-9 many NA TGTGCCAGCAGCTTGACACTCTCACCTTACAATGAGCAGTTCTTC CASSLTLSPYNEQFF
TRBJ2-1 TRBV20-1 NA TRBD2 TGCAGTGCTAGCGTCGGCGGGAGGGCAGATGAGCAGTTCTTC CSASVGGRADEQFF
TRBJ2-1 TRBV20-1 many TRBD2 TGCAGTGCTAGGAGCGGGAGGGCCTACAATGAGCAGTTCTTC CSARSGRAYNEQFF
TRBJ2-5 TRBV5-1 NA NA TGCGCCAGCAGCTTGGGACAGCGGAACCAAGAGACCCAGTACTTC CASSLGQRNQETQYF
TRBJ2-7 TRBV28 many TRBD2 TGTGCCAGCAGCGAGGGCGGGAGTTTCTACGAGCAGTACTTC CASSEGGSFYEQYF
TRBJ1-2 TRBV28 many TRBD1 TGTGCCAGCAGTTATGGGGATTACAGGGGGCTGAACTATGGCTACACCTTC CASSYGDYRGLNYGYTF
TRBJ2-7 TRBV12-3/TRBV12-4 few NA TGTGCCAGCAGTTTCACGGACGAATACTCCTACGAGCAGTACTTC CASSFTDEYSYEQYF
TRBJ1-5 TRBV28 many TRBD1 TGTGCCAGCAGATTAGACAGGGGAGATCAGCCCCAGCATTTT CASRLDRGDQPQHF
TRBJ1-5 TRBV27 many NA TGTGCCAGCAGTTTTAGTAGCAATCAGCCCCAGCATTTT CASSFSSNQPQHF
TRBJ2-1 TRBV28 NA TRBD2 TGTGCCAGCAGTTTACTGTTGGGGCTAGCGGGACCCCGGGGCGGCAATGAGCAGTTCTTC CASSLLLGLAGPRGGNEQFF
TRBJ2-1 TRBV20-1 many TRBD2 TGCAGTGCTAGAGGGACTAGCGGGAGCATTTTGAATGAGCAGTTCTTC CSARGTSGSILNEQFF
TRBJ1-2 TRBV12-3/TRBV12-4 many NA TGTGCCAGCAGTCCCCGACCGGGACGGAATGGCTACACCTTC CASSPRPGRNGYTF
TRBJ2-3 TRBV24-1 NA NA TGTGCCACCAGTGATTTCAAGGGACACACAGATACGCAGTATTTT CATSDFKGHTDTQYF
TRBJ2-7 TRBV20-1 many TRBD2 TGCAGTGCTAGAGATAAATCTCCTAGCGGATCCTACGAGCAGTACTTC CSARDKSPSGSYEQYF
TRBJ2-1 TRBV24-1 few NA TGTGCCACCAGTGATTTGAAGGGGGAGCAGTTCTTC CATSDLKGEQFF
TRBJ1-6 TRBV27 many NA TGTGCCAGCAGTTTCCGCCCCTTCGATAATTCACCCCTCCACTTT CASSFRPFDNSPLHF
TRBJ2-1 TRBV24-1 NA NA TGTGCCACCAGTGATTTGCGTCCCTCATCAGCAGGCTCCTACAATGAGCAGTTCTTC CATSDLRPSSAGSYNEQFF
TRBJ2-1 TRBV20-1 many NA TGCAGTGCTACCACAGCAGTGGGTAGTGAGCAGTTCTTC CSATTAVGSEQFF
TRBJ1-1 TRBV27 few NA TGTGCCAGCAGTTTCGGAGGGCTTGGCGCTGAAGCTTTCTTT CASSFGGLGAEAFF
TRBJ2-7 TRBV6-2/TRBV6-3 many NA TGTGCCAGCAGTGGCGGGACTCGGGCGTATTACGAGCAGTACTTC CASSGGTRAYYEQYF
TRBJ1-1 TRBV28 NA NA TGTGCCAGCAGGACCCAAACGGACACTGAAGCTTTCTTT CASRTQTDTEAFF
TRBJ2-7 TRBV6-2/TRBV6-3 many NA TGTGCCAGCAGTTATCGTCCAGGGACGGGAGAGCAGTACTTC CASSYRPGTGEQYF
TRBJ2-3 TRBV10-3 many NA TGTGCCATCAGTGATGACCCAGATACGCAGTATTTT CAISDDPDTQYF
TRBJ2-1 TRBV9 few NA TGTGCCAGCAGCGCGGGAGCTGGTGAGCAGTTCTTC CASSAGAGEQFF
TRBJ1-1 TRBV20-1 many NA TGCAGTGCTTACACAGGGTTTGAAGCTTTCTTT CSAYTGFEAFF
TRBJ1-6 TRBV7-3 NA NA TGTGCCAGCAGCTTAGGACAGCCGACCTATAATTCACCCCTCCACTTT CASSLGQPTYNSPLHF
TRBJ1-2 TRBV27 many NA TGTGCCAGCAGTTTAAGGGGCAGTAACTATGGCTACACCTTC CASSLRGSNYGYTF
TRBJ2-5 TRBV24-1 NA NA TGTGCCACCAGTGACGAGAGAGGGGCAAGGTCGACCCAGTACTTC CATSDERGARSTQYF
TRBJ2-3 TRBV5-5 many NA TGTGCCAGCAGCTTTCCGGCAGATACGCAGTATTTT CASSFPADTQYF
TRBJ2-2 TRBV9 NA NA TGTGCCAGCAGCGTAGCACGAGAACCCGGGGAGCTGTTTTTT CASSVAREPGELFF
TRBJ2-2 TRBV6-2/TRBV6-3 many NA TGTGCCAGCAGTTCACCCTTCCAATCGAACACCGGGGAGCTGTTTTTT CASSSPFQSNTGELFF